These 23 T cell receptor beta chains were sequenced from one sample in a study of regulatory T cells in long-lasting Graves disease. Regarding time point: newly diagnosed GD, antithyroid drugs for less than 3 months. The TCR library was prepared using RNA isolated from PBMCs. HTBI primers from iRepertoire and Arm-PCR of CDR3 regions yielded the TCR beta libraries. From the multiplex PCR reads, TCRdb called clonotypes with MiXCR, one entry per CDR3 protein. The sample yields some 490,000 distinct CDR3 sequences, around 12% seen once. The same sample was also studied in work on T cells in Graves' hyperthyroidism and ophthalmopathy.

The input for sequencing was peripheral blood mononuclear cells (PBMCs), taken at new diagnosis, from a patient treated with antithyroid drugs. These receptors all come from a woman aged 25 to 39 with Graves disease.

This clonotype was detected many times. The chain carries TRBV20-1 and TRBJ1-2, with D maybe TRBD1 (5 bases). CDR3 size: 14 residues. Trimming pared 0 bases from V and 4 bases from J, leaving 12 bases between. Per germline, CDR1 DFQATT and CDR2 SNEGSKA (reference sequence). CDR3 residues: CSAREHEGIYGYTF. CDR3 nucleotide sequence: TGCAGTGCTAGAGAACACGAGGGGATCTATGGCTACACCTTC.

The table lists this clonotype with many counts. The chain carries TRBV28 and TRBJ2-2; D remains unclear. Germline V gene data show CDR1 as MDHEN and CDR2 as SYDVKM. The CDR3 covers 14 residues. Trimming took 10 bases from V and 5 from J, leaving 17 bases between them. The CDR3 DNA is TGTGCCACCAAGAGTTTGTCGCGAACCGGGGAGCTGTTTTTT. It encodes CATKSLSRTGELFF.

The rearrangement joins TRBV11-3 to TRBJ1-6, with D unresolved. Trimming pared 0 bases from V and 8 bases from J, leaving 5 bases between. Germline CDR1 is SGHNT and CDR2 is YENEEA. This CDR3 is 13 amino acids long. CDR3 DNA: TGTGCCAGCAGCTTAGAGTCTGATTCACCCCTCCACTTT. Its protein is CASSLESDSPLHF.

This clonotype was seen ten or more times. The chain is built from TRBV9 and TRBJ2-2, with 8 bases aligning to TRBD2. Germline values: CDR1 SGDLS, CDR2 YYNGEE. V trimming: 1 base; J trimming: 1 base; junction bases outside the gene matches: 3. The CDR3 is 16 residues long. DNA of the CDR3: TGTGCCAGCAGCGTACAACGGGAGGGGAACACCGGGGAGCTGTTTTTT. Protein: CASSVQREGNTGELFF.

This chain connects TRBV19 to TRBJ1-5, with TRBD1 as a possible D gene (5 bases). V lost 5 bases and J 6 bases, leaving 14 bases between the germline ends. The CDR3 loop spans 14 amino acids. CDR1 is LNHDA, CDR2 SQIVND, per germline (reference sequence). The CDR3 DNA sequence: TGTGCCAGTAGTGGGTCCGAGGGGATTCAGCCCCAGCATTTT. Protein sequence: CASSGSEGIQPQHF.

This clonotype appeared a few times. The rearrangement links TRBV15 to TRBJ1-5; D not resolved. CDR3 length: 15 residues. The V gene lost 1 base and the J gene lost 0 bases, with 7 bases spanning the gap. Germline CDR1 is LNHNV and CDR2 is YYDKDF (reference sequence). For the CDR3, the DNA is TGTGCCACCAGCAGAGGAGGATCTAGCAATCAGCCCCAGCATTTT. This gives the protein CATSRGGSSNQPQHF.

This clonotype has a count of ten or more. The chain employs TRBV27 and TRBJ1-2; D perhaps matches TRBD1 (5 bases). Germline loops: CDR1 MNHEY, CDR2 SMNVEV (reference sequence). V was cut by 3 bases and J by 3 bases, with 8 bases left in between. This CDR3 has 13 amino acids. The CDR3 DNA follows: TGTGCCAGCAGTTTTGGAGGGGACTATGGCTACACCTTC. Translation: CASSFGGDYGYTF.

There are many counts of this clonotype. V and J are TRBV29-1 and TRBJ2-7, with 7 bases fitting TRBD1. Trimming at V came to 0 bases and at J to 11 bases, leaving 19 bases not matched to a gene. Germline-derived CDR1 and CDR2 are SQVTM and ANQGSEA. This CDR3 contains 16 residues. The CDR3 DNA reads TGCAGCGTTGAAGAAGGTGTGGGGACAGATCTGGACTTAAAGTACTTC. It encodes CSVEEGVGTDLDLKYF.

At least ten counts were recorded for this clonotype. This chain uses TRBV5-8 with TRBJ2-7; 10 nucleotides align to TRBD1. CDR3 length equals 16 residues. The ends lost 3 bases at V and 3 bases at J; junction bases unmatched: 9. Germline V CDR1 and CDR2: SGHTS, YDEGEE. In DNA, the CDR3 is TGTGCCAGCAGCTCCTTCCGGGACAGGGGAAACTACGAGCAGTACTTC. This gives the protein CASSSFRDRGNYEQYF.

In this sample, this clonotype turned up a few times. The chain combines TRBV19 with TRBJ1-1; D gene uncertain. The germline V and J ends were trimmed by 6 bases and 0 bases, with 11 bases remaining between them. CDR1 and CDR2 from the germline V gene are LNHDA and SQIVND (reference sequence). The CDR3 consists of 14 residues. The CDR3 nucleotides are TGTGCCAGTAGGTGGTCCAGGCTGAACACTGAAGCTTTCTTT. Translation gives CASRWSRLNTEAFF.

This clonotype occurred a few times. CDR3 nucleotides: TGTGCCGGAACAGCGGGAGCAAGCTCCTACAATGAGCAGTTCTTC. Translation: CAGTAGASSYNEQFF. The chain uses TRBV30 and TRBJ2-1, with 8 bases identical to TRBD2. V gave up 8 bases and J gave up 0 bases; unmatched junction bases: 9. This CDR3 comprises 15 residues. Germline V gene lookup returns CDR1 GTSNPN and CDR2 SVGIG (reference sequence). Based on the CDR3 plus reference TRBV30 and TRBJ2-1, the full variable domain is SQTIHQWPATLVQPVGSPLSLECTVEGTSNPNLYWYRQAAGRGLQLLFYSVGIGQISSEVPQNLSASRPQDRQFILSSKKLLLSDSGFYLCAGTAGASSYNEQFFGPGTRLTVL.

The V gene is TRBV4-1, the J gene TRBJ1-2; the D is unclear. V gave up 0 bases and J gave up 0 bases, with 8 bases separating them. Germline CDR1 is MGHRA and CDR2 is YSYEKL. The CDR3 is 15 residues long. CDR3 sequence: CASSQDPHTNYGYTF. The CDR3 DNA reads TGCGCCAGCAGCCAAGATCCGCACACTAACTATGGCTACACCTTC.

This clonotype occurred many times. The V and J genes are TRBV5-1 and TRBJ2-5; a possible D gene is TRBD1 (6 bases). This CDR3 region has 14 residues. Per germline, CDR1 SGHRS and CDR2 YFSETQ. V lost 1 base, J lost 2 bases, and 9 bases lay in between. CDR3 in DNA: TGCGCCAGCAGCTTGAGCACAGGGCAAGAGACCCAGTACTTC. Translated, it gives CASSLSTGQETQYF.

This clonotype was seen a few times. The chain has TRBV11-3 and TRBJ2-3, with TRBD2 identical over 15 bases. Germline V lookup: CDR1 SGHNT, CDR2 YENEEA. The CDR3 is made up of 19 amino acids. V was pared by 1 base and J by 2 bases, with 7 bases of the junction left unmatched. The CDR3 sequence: CASSLVGLAGGTPTDTQYF. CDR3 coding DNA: TGTGCCAGCAGCTTAGTTGGACTAGCGGGAGGGACGCCCACAGATACGCAGTATTTT.

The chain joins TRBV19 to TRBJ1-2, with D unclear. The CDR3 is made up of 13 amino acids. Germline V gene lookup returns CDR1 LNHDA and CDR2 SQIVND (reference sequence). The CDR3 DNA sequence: TGTACCGGCCTAAGGAAGTTGGACTATGGCTACACCTTC. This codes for CTGLRKLDYGYTF.

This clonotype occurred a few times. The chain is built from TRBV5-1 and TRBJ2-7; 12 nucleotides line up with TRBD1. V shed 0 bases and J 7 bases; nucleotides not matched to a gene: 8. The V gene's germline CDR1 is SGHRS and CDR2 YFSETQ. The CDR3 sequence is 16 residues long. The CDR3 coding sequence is TGCGCCAGCAGCTTGGTTGCGGGACAGGGGGCAGGGGAGCAGTACTTC. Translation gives CASSLVAGQGAGEQYF.

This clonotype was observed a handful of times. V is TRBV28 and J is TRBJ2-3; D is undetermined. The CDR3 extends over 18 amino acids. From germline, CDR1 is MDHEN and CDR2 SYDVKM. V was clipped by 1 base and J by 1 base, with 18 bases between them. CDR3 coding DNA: TGTGCCAGCAGTTTATCTATAATACACTCTAGTGGCACAGATACGCAGTATTTT. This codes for CASSLSIIHSSGTDTQYF.

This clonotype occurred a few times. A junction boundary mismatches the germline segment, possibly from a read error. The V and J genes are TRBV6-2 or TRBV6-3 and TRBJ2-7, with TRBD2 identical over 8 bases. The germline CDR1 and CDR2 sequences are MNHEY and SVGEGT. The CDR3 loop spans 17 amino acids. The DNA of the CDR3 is TGTGCCAGCAGTTACTCGGAAACGAGCGGGAGCCCCTACGAGCAGCACTTC. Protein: CASSYSETSGSPYEQHF.

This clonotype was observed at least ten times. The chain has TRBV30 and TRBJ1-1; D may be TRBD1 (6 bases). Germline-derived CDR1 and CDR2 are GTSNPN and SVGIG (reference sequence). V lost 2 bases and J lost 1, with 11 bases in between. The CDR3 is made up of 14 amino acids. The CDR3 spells CAWSRGRGNTEAFF. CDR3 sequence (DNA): TGTGCCTGGAGTCGGGGCAGGGGGAACACTGAAGCTTTCTTT.

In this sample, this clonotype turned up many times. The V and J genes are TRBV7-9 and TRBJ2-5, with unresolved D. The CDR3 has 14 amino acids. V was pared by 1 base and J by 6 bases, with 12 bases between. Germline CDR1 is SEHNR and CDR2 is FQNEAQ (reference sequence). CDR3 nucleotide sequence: TGTGCCAGCAGCTTAGTCCTTGGAGAAAAGACCCAGTACTTC. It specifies CASSLVLGEKTQYF.

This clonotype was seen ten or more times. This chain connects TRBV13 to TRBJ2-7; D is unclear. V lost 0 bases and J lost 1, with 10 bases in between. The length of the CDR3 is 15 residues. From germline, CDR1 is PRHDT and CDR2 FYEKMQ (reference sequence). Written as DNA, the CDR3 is TGTGCCAGCAGCTTAGGAGCCGCCAGATCCTACGAGCAGTACTTC. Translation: CASSLGAARSYEQYF. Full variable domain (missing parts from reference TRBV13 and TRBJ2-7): AAGVIQSPRHLIKEKRETATLKCYPIPRHDTVYWYQQGPGQDPQFLISFYEKMQSDKGSIPDRFSAQQFSDYHSELNMSSLELGDSALYFCASSLGAARSYEQYFGPGTRLTVT.

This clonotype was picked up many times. This CDR3 reads CASSVEPGLAGNEQYF. The DNA of the CDR3 is TGTGCCAGCAGCGTAGAGCCCGGACTAGCGGGAAACGAGCAGTACTTC. The chain recombines TRBV9 with TRBJ2-7, with TRBD2 identical over 12 bases. V dropped 0 bases and J dropped 5; count of bases not matched to a gene: 6. The germline gives CDR1 SGDLS, CDR2 YYNGEE. The CDR3 consists of 16 residues.

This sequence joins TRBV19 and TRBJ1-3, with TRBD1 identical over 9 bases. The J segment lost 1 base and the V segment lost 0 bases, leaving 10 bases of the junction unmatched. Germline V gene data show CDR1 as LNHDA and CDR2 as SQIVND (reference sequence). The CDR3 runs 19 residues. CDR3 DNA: TGTGCCAGTAGTATAGACCCGGCGGGACAGGGCCGTTCTGGAAACACCATATATTTT. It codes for CASSIDPAGQGRSGNTIYF.